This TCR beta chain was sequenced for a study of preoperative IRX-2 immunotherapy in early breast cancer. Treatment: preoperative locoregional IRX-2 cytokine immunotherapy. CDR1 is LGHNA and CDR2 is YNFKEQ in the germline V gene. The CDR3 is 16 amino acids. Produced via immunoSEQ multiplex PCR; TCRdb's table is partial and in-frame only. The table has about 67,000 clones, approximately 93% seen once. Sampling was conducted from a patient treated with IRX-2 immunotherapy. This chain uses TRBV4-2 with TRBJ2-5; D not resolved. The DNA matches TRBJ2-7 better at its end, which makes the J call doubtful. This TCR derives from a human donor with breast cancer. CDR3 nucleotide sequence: TGTGCCAGCAGCCAGATCGGCCGGGCCCCCTCCTACGAGCAGTACTTC. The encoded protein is CASSQIGRAPSYEQYF.